Below are 15 T cell receptor beta chains sequenced from a single sample in a study of response to subunit inactivated influenza vaccine. TCRdb ran MiXCR on the RT-PCR reads and lists one entry per CDR3 protein. Among roughly 760,000 distinct CDR3 sequences, about 20% were seen once, and the ten largest hold 10% to 13%. The material sequenced was PBMCs from blood, taken roughly 5 days after vaccination. These TCRs come from a middle-aged man who received an inactivated influenza vaccine.

The rearrangement uses TRBV5-6 and TRBJ2-1, with 9 positions matching TRBD1. Germline CDR1 SGHDT, CDR2 YYEEEE. The CDR3 is made up of 17 amino acids. J was trimmed by 5 bases and V by 4 bases; bases with no gene match: 13. The DNA of the CDR3 is TGTGCCAGCAGCATCACCGGGACAGGGTATATCCACAATGAGCAGTTCTTC. Amino acids: CASSITGTGYIHNEQFF.

This clonotype was detected only a few times. The genes are TRBV3-1 and TRBJ2-1; 14 bases align to TRBD2. Germline V CDR1 and CDR2: LGHDT, YNNKEL (reference sequence). This CDR3 is 17 amino acids long. Trimming at V came to 0 bases and at J to 8 bases, leaving 6 bases not matched to a gene. The CDR3 sequence: CASSQDFGLAGGDEQFF. As DNA, the CDR3 is TGTGCCAGCAGCCAAGATTTTGGACTAGCGGGAGGCGATGAGCAGTTCTTC.

The J gene is TRBJ2-1, the V gene TRBV7-2; 8 bases agree with TRBD2. The CDR3 loop spans 16 amino acids. V lost 5 bases and J lost 7; bases outside the gene matches: 13. Germline V gene data show CDR1 as SGHTA and CDR2 as FQGNSA. For the CDR3, the DNA is TGTGCCAGCAGCCCCACGAGTAGCGGGGTGGGGAATGAGCAGTTCTTC. It codes for CASSPTSSGVGNEQFF.

A few counts support this clonotype. The chain couples TRBV15 to TRBJ1-5; a possible D gene is TRBD1 (5 bases). This CDR3 is built from 16 residues. V lost 3 bases to trimming and J lost 0 bases, with 12 bases between them. In germline, CDR1 is LNHNV, CDR2 YYDKDF (reference sequence). In DNA form, the CDR3 reads TGTGCCACCAGCAGGGGGGACGGAAATAGCAATCAGCCCCAGCATTTT. This codes for CATSRGDGNSNQPQHF.

The chain combines TRBV7-9 with TRBJ2-5, with D unclear. The CDR3 contains 13 residues. Germline V gives CDR1 SEHNR, CDR2 FQNEAQ (reference sequence). V dropped 0 bases and J dropped 5 bases, with 7 bases sitting between them. CDR3 coding DNA: TGTGCCAGCAGCTTAGCTTCGACGGAGACCCAGTACTTC. Translation: CASSLASTETQYF.

The chain couples TRBV5-1 to TRBJ2-1; possible D gene TRBD2, 5 bases. The V gene lost 5 bases and the J gene lost 3 bases, with 9 bases spanning the gap. The CDR3 extends over 13 amino acids. Per germline, CDR1 SGHRS and CDR2 YFSETQ. This CDR3 reads CASRPGYYNEQFF. The CDR3 region has the DNA TGCGCCAGCAGGCCGGGGTACTACAATGAGCAGTTCTTC.

V is TRBV4-2 and J is TRBJ2-3; maybe TRBD2 (6 bases). CDR3 length: 13 amino acids. The V end lost 4 bases, the J end lost 6 bases, and 11 bases lay between the germline ends. Germline V lookup: CDR1 LGHNA, CDR2 YNFKEQ. CDR3 in DNA: TGTGCCAGCAGCCGCGAGGAGGGCGATACGCAGTATTTT. Residues: CASSREEGDTQYF.

The gene calls are TRBV30 and TRBJ1-6, with D tentatively TRBD1 (5 bases). There are 10 residues in the CDR3. The V gene lost 2 bases and the J gene lost 14 bases, with 7 bases spanning the gap. Germline CDR1 is GTSNPN and CDR2 is SVGIG (reference sequence). CDR3 amino acids: CAWSSGALHF. CDR3 coding DNA: TGTGCCTGGAGTTCGGGGGCCCTCCACTTT.

This clonotype showed up just a few times. The rearrangement uses TRBV28 and TRBJ2-1; tentatively, D is TRBD1 (5 bases). The germline V gene has CDR1 MDHEN and CDR2 SYDVKM. This CDR3 is built from 13 residues. V lost 7 bases to trimming and J lost 8 bases, with 15 bases between them. CDR3 residues: CASTLGPSHEQFF. For the CDR3, the DNA is TGTGCCAGCACCCTGGGGCCCAGCCATGAGCAGTTCTTC.

The chain has TRBV2 and TRBJ2-5, with 11 bases aligning to TRBD2. The CDR3 has 19 amino acids. With V trimmed by 3 bases and J by 2 bases, 14 bases remained unmatched. The V gene's germline CDR1 is SNHLY and CDR2 FYNNEI. The CDR3 is CASSEVPMGLADFQETQYF. CDR3 nucleotides: TGTGCCAGCAGTGAGGTGCCCATGGGACTAGCGGACTTTCAAGAGACCCAGTACTTC.

The chain is built from TRBV5-1 and TRBJ2-1; perhaps TRBD2 as D (5 bases). The V end was cut by 0 bases, the J end by 12 bases, with 22 bases between. Per germline, CDR1 SGHRS and CDR2 YFSETQ. This CDR3 spans 16 amino acids. Here the CDR3 reads CASSLASGYEILGQFF. CDR3 DNA sequence: TGCGCCAGCAGCTTGGCCTCGGGGTACGAGATATTGGGGCAGTTCTTC. The variable domain in full, with the rest retrieved from reference TRBV5-1 and TRBJ2-1, is KAGVTQTPRYLIKTRGQQVTLSCSPISGHRSVSWYQQTPGQGLQFLFEYFSETQRNKGNFPGRFSGRQFSNSRSEMNVSTLELGDSALYLCASSLASGYEILGQFFGPGTRLTVL.

The chain couples TRBV5-1 to TRBJ2-7; 14 bases line up with TRBD2. V was clipped by 4 bases and J by 5 bases; unmatched bases: 5. Germline V gene sequence: CDR1 SGHRS, CDR2 YFSETQ. CDR3 length: 15 amino acids. CDR3: CASSVTSGGADEQYF. The CDR3 bases are TGCGCCAGCAGCGTGACTAGCGGGGGGGCAGACGAGCAGTACTTC. Combining the CDR3 with reference TRBV5-1 and TRBJ2-7 gives the whole variable domain KAGVTQTPRYLIKTRGQQVTLSCSPISGHRSVSWYQQTPGQGLQFLFEYFSETQRNKGNFPGRFSGRQFSNSRSEMNVSTLELGDSALYLCASSVTSGGADEQYFGPGTRLTVT.

Only a few counts were recorded for this clonotype. The V call is TRBV5-6, the J call TRBJ2-7, with D possibly being TRBD1 (6 bases). The CDR3 is 12 amino acids. Trimming left V 4 bases short and J 3 bases short, with 8 bases between. The germline V gene has CDR1 SGHDT and CDR2 YYEEEE. CDR3 protein: CASSMTGYEQYF. CDR3 coding DNA: TGTGCCAGCAGCATGACAGGCTACGAGCAGTACTTC.

The sample holds a few counts of this clonotype. This sequence joins TRBV12-3 or TRBV12-4 and TRBJ1-1, with D perhaps TRBD1 (5 bases). V was trimmed by 6 bases and J by 0 bases, leaving 14 bases between them. This CDR3 contains 15 residues. The CDR3 spells CASSNLGLMNTEAFF. Here the CDR3 DNA reads TGTGCCAGCAGCAACCTGGGACTGATGAACACTGAAGCTTTCTTT.

V and J are TRBV7-2 and TRBJ2-7; D might be TRBD1 (6 bases). The V gene lost 3 bases and the J gene lost 2 bases, with 11 bases spanning the gap. CDR1 SGHTA and CDR2 FQGNSA come from the germline V gene. CDR3 length: 14 residues. CDR3 in amino acids: CASSFGDTTYEQYF. CDR3 DNA sequence: TGTGCCAGCAGCTTCGGGGACACAACCTACGAGCAGTACTTC.